This T cell receptor beta chain was recorded in a study of B cell selection in AIRE deficiency. The method was immunoSEQ multiplex PCR; TCRdb's version includes in-frame clones alone and lacks a portion of them. In the table there are about 26,000 clones, roughly 90% of which are singletons. CDR1 is MNHEY, CDR2 SMNVEV, per germline (reference sequence). This CDR3 comprises 15 residues. The V and J ends lost 1 base and 3 bases respectively, with 12 bases between them. Regulatory T cells were sorted as CD4+CD25hiCD127low/negative cells. Only one count was recorded for this clone. The rearrangement joins TRBV27 to TRBJ1-1, with D tentatively TRBD1 (6 bases). The TCR originated in a human donor in good health. Sequencing was carried out using CD4+CD25+ Tregs sorted from PBMCs. The CDR3 here is CASSLLPDRDTEAFF. Written as DNA, the CDR3 is TGTGCCAGCAGTTTATTACCGGACAGAGACACTGAAGCTTTCTTT.